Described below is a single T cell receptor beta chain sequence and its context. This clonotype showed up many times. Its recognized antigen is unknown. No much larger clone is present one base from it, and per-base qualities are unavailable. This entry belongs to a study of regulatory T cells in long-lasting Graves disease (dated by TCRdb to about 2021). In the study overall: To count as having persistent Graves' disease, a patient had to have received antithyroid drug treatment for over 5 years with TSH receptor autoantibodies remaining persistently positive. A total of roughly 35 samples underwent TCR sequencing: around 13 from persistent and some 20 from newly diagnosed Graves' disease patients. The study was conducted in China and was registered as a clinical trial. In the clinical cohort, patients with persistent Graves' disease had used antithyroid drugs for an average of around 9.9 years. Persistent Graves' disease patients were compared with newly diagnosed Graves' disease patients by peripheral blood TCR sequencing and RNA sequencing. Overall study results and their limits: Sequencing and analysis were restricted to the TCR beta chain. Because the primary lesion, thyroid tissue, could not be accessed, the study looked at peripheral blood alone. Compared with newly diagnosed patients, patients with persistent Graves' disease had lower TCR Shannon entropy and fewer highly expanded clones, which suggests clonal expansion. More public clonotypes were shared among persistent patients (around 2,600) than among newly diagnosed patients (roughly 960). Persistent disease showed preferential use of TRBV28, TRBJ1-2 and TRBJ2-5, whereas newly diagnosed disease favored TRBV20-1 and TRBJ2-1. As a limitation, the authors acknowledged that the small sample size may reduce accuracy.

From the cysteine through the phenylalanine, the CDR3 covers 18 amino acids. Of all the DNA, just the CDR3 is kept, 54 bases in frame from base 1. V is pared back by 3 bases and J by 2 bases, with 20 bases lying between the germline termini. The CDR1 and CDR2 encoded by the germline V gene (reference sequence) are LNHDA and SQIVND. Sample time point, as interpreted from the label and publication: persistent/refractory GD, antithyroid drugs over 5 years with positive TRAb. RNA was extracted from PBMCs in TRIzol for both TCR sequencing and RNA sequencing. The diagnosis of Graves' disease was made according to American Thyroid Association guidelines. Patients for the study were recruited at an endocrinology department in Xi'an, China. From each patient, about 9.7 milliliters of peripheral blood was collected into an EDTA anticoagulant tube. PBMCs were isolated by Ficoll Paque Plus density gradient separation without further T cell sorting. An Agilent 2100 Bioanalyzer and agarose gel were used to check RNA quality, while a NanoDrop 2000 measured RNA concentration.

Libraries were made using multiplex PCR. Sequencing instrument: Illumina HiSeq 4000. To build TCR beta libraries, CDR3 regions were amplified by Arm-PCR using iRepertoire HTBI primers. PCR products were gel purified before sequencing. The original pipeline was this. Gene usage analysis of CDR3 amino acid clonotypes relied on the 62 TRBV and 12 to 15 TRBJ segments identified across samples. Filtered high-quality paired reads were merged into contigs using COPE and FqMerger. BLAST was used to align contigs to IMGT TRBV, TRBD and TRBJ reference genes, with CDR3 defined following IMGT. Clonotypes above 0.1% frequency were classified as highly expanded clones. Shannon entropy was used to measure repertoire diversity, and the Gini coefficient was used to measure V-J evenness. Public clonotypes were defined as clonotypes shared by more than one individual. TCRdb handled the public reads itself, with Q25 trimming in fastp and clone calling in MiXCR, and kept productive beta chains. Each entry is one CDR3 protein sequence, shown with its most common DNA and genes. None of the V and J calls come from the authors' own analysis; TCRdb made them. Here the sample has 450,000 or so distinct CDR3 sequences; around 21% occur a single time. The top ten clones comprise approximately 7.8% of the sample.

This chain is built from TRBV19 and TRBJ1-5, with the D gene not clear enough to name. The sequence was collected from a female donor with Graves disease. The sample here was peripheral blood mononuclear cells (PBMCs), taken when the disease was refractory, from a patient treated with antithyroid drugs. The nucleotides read TGTGCCAGTAGTATTCACTTCAGACATGAGATTGGCAATCAGCCCCAGCATTTT. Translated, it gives CASSIHFRHEIGNQPQHF.